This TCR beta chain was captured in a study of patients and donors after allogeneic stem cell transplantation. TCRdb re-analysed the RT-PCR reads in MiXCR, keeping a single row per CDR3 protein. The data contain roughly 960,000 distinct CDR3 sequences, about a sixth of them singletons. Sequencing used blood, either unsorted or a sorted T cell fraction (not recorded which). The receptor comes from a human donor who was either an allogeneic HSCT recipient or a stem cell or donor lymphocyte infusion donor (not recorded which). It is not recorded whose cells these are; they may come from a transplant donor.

In nucleotides, the CDR3 is TGTGCCAGCCAGACGGGGGGCAATGAAAAACTGTTTTTT. Its translation is CASQTGGNEKLFF. The rearrangement links TRBV6-4 to TRBJ1-4; a weak D match, TRBD1 (6 bases). Germline V CDR1 and CDR2: MRHNA, SNTAGT. The CDR3 runs 13 residues. V was cut by 8 bases and J by 5 bases, with 12 bases left in between.